These 29 T cell receptor beta chains originate from one sample sequenced in a study of blood T cell repertoires in COVID-19. Profiling relied on immunoSEQ multiplex PCR, and the TCRdb table lists in-frame clones only, not all of them. The sample holds some 460,000 clones; roughly nine tenths are singletons and the top ten take nearly 2%. Sequences were obtained from PBMCs or T cells enriched from blood (not recorded which). These receptors were collected from a woman under 30 with acute COVID-19.

The gene calls are TRBV7-6 and TRBJ1-6, with 8 bases lining up with TRBD1. This CDR3 has 18 amino acids. Germline values: CDR1 SGHVS, CDR2 FNYEAQ. Germline trimming cut 2 bases from V and 2 bases from J; bases unmatched to any gene: 8. CDR3 DNA: TGTGCCAGCAGCTTAACAGCCGCAGGGGGCACCTATAATTCACCCCTCCACTTT. Translating gives CASSLTAAGGTYNSPLHF.

The chain is built from TRBV7-9 and TRBJ2-2, with TRBD1 matching 7 bases. Germline CDR1 is SEHNR and CDR2 is FQNEAQ (reference sequence). V was clipped by 3 bases and J by 4 bases; unmatched bases: 5. The CDR3 runs 15 residues. CDR3 protein: CASSLGTVGTGELFF. The CDR3 DNA reads TGTGCCAGCAGCTTGGGGACAGTAGGCACCGGGGAGCTGTTTTTT.

The chain links TRBV11-2 to TRBJ1-2, with TRBD1 matching 10 bases. Germline trimming cut 3 bases from V and 8 bases from J; bases unmatched to any gene: 9. Germline lookup yields CDR1 SGHAT and CDR2 FQNNGV. This CDR3 is built from 15 residues. CDR3 DNA sequence: TGTGCCAGCAGCTTGAGGAGGACAGGGGGAGAAGGCTACACCTTC. Translated, it gives CASSLRRTGGEGYTF.

V and J are TRBV19 and TRBJ2-5; TRBD1 agrees at 8 bases. The V gene's germline CDR1 is LNHDA and CDR2 SQIVND (reference sequence). V shed 8 bases and J 2 bases; nucleotides not matched to a gene: 4. The CDR3 loop spans 13 amino acids. The CDR3 is CASQGQDQETQYF. The CDR3 DNA reads as TGTGCCAGTCAGGGACAGGATCAAGAGACCCAGTACTTC.

The V and J genes are TRBV2 and TRBJ2-7, with D perhaps TRBD2 (6 bases). The CDR3 has 15 residues. Between the trimmed V and J ends, which lost 8 bases and 2 bases, there was a span of 19 bases. CDR1 SNHLY and CDR2 FYNNEI come from the germline V gene. This chain's CDR3 is CASRPWGTLPYEQYF. CDR3 coding DNA: TGTGCCAGCCGTCCATGGGGGACTCTTCCCTACGAGCAGTACTTC.

In the case of this clone: Germline is not matched at one junction end, which may reflect a read error. The chain links TRBV7-7 to TRBJ2-1; TRBD2 matches at 7 bases. Looked up from germline, CDR1 is SSHAT and CDR2 is FNYEAQ (reference sequence). There are 13 residues in the CDR3. The CDR3 protein is CASSTGGGNEQFF. CDR3 bases: TGTGCTAGCAGTACGGGGGGAGGCAATGAGCAGTTCTTC.

The gene calls are TRBV10-3 and TRBJ2-2; 9 bases are a match to TRBD1. The ends lost 3 bases at V and 4 bases at J; junction bases unmatched: 3. The V gene's germline CDR1 is ENHRY and CDR2 SYGVKD. The CDR3 has 15 amino acids. In nucleotides, the CDR3 is TGTGCCATCAGTGAACGGGGACAGGGCACCGGGGAGCTGTTTTTT. Its translation is CAISERGQGTGELFF.

V usage is TRBV29-1 and J usage is TRBJ2-7; 8 bases line up with TRBD1. J gave up 0 bases and V 6 bases, and 4 bases lay outside the gene matches. Germline loops: CDR1 SQVTM, CDR2 ANQGSEA. CDR3 length: 13 amino acids. The CDR3 here is CSVSGGHSYEQYF. In DNA, the CDR3 is TGCAGCGTCTCAGGGGGCCACTCCTACGAGCAGTACTTC.

This clone was counted a single time. The DNA for the CDR3 is TGTGCCAGCAGCTTGGGGACTAGCGGAAGCTCCTACAATGAGCAGTTCTTC. The encoded protein is CASSLGTSGSSYNEQFF. J is TRBJ2-1 and V is TRBV7-9; 11 positions agree with TRBD2. Germline V lookup: CDR1 SEHNR, CDR2 FQNEAQ (reference sequence). J gave up 0 bases and V 3 bases, and 4 bases lay outside the gene matches. This CDR3 contains 17 residues.

The J gene is TRBJ1-4, the V gene TRBV7-9; 10 bases fit TRBD1. The J segment lost 5 bases and the V segment lost 3 bases, leaving 9 bases of the junction unmatched. The CDR3 extends over 17 amino acids. Per the germline V gene, CDR1 is SEHNR and CDR2 is FQNEAQ (reference sequence). CDR3 sequence reads: CASSLGTGVALNEKLFF. Here the CDR3 DNA reads TGTGCCAGCAGCTTGGGGACAGGGGTTGCTTTAAATGAAAAACTGTTTTTT.

In the case of this clone: The missing conserved phenylalanine or tryptophan at the end of this CDR3 makes a read error likely. It is unclear where the CDR3 begins or ends on the DNA, so no DNA is shown, and the CDR3 is as TCRdb lists it. The V and J genes are TRBV12-3 or TRBV12-4 and TRBJ1-4. With termini counted, the CDR3 has 9 amino acids. CDR3 protein: CASSPRPGD.

V is TRBV28 and J is TRBJ2-7, with TRBD1 identical over 10 bases. The V gene end was trimmed by 7 bases and the J gene end by 1 base; junction bases not matched to a gene: 4. The germline V gene has CDR1 MDHEN and CDR2 SYDVKM. The CDR3 totals 14 residues. The CDR3 spells CASNPGQGSYEQYF. Written as DNA, the CDR3 is TGTGCCAGCAATCCGGGACAGGGGTCCTACGAGCAGTACTTC.

Remarks on this clone: This specimen includes other DNA sequences encoding the same CDR3. The gene calls are TRBV28 and TRBJ1-1; the match to TRBD1 covers 9 bases. J was trimmed by 8 bases and V by 6 bases; bases with no gene match: 4. The length of the CDR3 is 12 residues. Per the germline V gene, CDR1 is MDHEN and CDR2 is SYDVKM. The CDR3 loop reads CASSRGQGEAFF. The CDR3 DNA reads TGTGCCAGCAGCAGAGGACAGGGGGAAGCTTTCTTT. Drawing the rest from reference TRBV28 and TRBJ1-1, the complete variable domain is DVKVTQSSRYLVKRTGEKVFLECVQDMDHENMFWYRQDPGLGLRLIYFSYDVKMKEKGDIPEGYSVSREKKERFSLILESASTNQTSMYLCASSRGQGEAFFGQGTRLTVV.

This chain uses TRBV6-5 with TRBJ2-7; tentative D call: TRBD1 (6 bases). This CDR3 has 14 residues. Germline loops: CDR1 MNHEY, CDR2 SVGAGI. Deletions cut 2 bases from V and 2 bases from J, with 10 bases between. For the CDR3, the DNA is TGTGCCAGCAGTTACGGCGAGGGGGCCTACGAGCAGTACTTC. The encoded protein is CASSYGEGAYEQYF.

The genes are TRBV2 and TRBJ2-1, with 11 bases fitting TRBD2. V gave up 2 bases and J gave up 9 bases; unmatched junction bases: 6. The V gene's germline CDR1 is SNHLY and CDR2 FYNNEI. The CDR3 runs 15 residues. Written as DNA, the CDR3 is TGTGCCAGCAGTGAACTAGCGGGAGGCGGGAGTGAGCAGTTCTTC. This translates into CASSELAGGGSEQFF.

In this sample, this clone turned up once. The chain joins TRBV27 to TRBJ2-7, with no clear D. CDR3 length equals 15 residues. V gave up 3 bases and J gave up 6 bases, with 18 bases separating them. CDR1 is MNHEY, CDR2 SMNVEV, per germline (reference sequence). This CDR3 reads CASSLRTSGISEQYF. The CDR3 nucleotides read TGTGCCAGCAGTTTGAGAACCTCTGGTATCTCCGAGCAGTACTTC.

The gene calls are TRBV2 and TRBJ2-1, with 11 bases lining up with TRBD2. Losses at the gene ends were 6 bases for V and 4 bases for J; bases not matched to a gene: 8. This CDR3 contains 16 residues. The germline gives CDR1 SNHLY, CDR2 FYNNEI. The CDR3 protein is CASRPPGLAVYNEQFF. In DNA form, the CDR3 reads TGTGCCAGCAGGCCCCCGGGACTAGCGGTTTACAATGAGCAGTTCTTC.

This chain links TRBV24-1 with TRBJ2-1; TRBD2 aligns across 13 bases. V gave up 9 bases and J gave up 7 bases; unmatched junction bases: 2. From germline, CDR1 is KGHDR and CDR2 SFDVKD. The CDR3 runs to 13 residues. DNA for the CDR3: TGTGCCACCCGGACTAGCGGGAGTAATGAGCAGTTCTTC. This encodes CATRTSGSNEQFF.

V usage is TRBV4-2 and J usage is TRBJ2-7; 7 bases match TRBD1. CDR3 length equals 15 residues. J gave up 2 bases and V 3 bases, and 7 bases lay outside the gene matches. Germline V lookup: CDR1 LGHNA, CDR2 YNFKEQ. The CDR3: CASSQPSGQAYEQYF. The CDR3 DNA reads as TGTGCCAGCAGCCAGCCATCCGGACAGGCCTACGAGCAGTACTTC.

This rearrangement joins TRBV10-3 to TRBJ1-6, with 8 bases lining up with TRBD1. J lost 10 bases, V lost 6 bases, and 8 bases had no gene match. Germline V gene lookup returns CDR1 ENHRY and CDR2 SYGVKD. The CDR3 runs 14 residues. The CDR3 DNA reads as TGTGCCATCAGAGAGACAGGGGTGGGGTCACCCCTCCACTTT. Protein: CAIRETGVGSPLHF.

This rearrangement joins TRBV6-2 or TRBV6-3 to TRBJ2-7, with a tentative D call TRBD2 (7 bases). Germline V lookup: CDR1 MNHEY, CDR2 SVGEGT. There are 14 residues in the CDR3. The V and J ends lost 2 bases and 0 bases respectively, with 8 bases between them. CDR3 protein: CASSYGGASYEQYF. The CDR3 DNA sequence: TGTGCCAGCAGTTACGGGGGGGCCTCCTACGAGCAGTACTTC.

The CDR3 DNA reads as TGTGCCAGCAGTGTGCGGGAGGGCCCTCGCGAGCAGTACTTC. Translated, it gives CASSVREGPREQYF. The chain couples TRBV2 to TRBJ2-7, with 9 bases identical to TRBD2. V shed 4 bases and J 6 bases; nucleotides not matched to a gene: 7. This CDR3 is built from 14 residues. Per the germline V gene, CDR1 is SNHLY and CDR2 is FYNNEI.

V is TRBV30 and J is TRBJ2-1; 9 nucleotides line up with TRBD2. Germline V gene data show CDR1 as GTSNPN and CDR2 as SVGIG (reference sequence). Trimming cost V 7 bases and J 8 bases; bases outside gene matches: 12. The CDR3 length is 14 residues. Here the CDR3 reads CASQRTSVGYEQFF. CDR3 DNA sequence: TGTGCCTCACAGAGGACTAGCGTAGGGTATGAGCAGTTCTTC.

The chain carries TRBV18 and TRBJ2-2, with TRBD2 matching over 7 bases. Germline assignment: CDR1 KGHSH and CDR2 LQKENI. The CDR3 sequence is 16 residues long. V trimming: 6 bases; J trimming: 0 bases; junction bases outside the gene matches: 7. The CDR3 sequence is CASSGGTDANTGELFF. CDR3 nucleotide sequence: TGTGCCAGCTCGGGGGGGACCGACGCGAACACCGGGGAGCTGTTTTTT.

The chain uses TRBV2 and TRBJ2-3, with 8 bases matching TRBD2. J lost 5 bases, V lost 8 bases, and 6 bases had no gene match. CDR3 length: 13 residues. Germline CDR1 is SNHLY and CDR2 is FYNNEI. DNA of the CDR3: TGTGCCAGCTCAGCGGGAGCTAGAGATACGCAGTATTTT. Translated, it gives CASSAGARDTQYF.

The rearrangement joins TRBV10-1 to TRBJ2-1; TRBD1 matches at 8 bases. CDR3 length: 12 residues. The germline gives CDR1 WNHNN, CDR2 SYGVQD (reference sequence). V shed 3 bases, J shed 12 bases, and the junction held 4 bases outside the gene matches. Written as DNA, the CDR3 is TGCGCCAGCAGTGAAACCGGGACAGGGCAGTTCTTC. Translated: CASSETGTGQFF.

The rearrangement uses TRBV27 and TRBJ1-2, with D possibly being TRBD1 (5 bases). Germline V CDR1 and CDR2: MNHEY, SMNVEV (reference sequence). The CDR3 loop spans 17 amino acids. Trimming removed 2 bases at V and 3 bases at J, with 19 bases between. The CDR3 sequence: CASSLRAGFTRDYGYTF. CDR3 sequence (DNA): TGTGCCAGCAGTTTAAGGGCAGGGTTTACCCGCGACTATGGCTACACCTTC.

V is TRBV10-3 and J is TRBJ2-7; 11 bases fit TRBD2. Germline V gene lookup returns CDR1 ENHRY and CDR2 SYGVKD. V shed 7 bases, J shed 0 bases, and the junction held 14 bases outside the gene matches. This CDR3 region has 18 residues. The CDR3 coding sequence is TGTGCCATCAATCACGGGACTAGCGGCCGTGGGAGCTCCTACGAGCAGTACTTC. It is translated as CAINHGTSGRGSSYEQYF.

The J gene is TRBJ1-2, the V gene TRBV11-2; 9 bases align to TRBD1. V shed 0 bases and J 7 bases; nucleotides not matched to a gene: 6. CDR1 is SGHAT and CDR2 is FQNNGV in the germline V gene. The CDR3 is 15 amino acids. The CDR3: CASSLDWDRAGGYTF. For the CDR3, the DNA is TGTGCCAGCAGCTTAGATTGGGACAGGGCAGGTGGCTACACCTTC.